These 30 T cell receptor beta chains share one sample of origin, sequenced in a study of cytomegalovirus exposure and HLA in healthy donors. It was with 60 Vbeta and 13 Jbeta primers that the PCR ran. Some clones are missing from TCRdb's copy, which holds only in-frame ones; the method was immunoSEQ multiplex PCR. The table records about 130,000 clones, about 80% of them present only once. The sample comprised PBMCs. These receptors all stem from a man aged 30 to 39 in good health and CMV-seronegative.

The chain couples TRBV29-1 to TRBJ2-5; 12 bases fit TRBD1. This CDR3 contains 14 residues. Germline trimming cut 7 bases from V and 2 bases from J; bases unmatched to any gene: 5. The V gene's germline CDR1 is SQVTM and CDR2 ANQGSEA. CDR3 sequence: CSGWDRGLQETQYF. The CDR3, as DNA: TGCAGCGGGTGGGACAGGGGGCTTCAAGAGACCCAGTACTTC.

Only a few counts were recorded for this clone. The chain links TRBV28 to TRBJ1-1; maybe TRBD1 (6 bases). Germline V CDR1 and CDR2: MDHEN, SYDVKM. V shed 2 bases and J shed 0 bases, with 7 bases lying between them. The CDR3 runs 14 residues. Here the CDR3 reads CASSLGQLNTEAFF. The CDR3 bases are TGTGCCAGCAGTTTAGGACAGCTGAACACTGAAGCTTTCTTT.

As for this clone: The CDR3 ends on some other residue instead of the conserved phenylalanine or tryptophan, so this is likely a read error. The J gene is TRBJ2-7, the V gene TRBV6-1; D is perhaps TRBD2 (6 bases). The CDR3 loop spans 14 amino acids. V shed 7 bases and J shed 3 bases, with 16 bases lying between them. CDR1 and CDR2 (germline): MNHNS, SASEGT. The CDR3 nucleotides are TGTGCCAGCACCCTCCCGGGGGTGGGCTACGAGCAGTACCTC. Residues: CASTLPGVGYEQYL.

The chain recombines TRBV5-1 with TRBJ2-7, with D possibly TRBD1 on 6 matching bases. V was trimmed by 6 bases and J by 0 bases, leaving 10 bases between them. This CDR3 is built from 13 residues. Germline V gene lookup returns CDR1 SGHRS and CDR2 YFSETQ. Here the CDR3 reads CASKGQSSYEQYF. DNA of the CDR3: TGCGCCAGCAAAGGACAGAGCTCCTACGAGCAGTACTTC.

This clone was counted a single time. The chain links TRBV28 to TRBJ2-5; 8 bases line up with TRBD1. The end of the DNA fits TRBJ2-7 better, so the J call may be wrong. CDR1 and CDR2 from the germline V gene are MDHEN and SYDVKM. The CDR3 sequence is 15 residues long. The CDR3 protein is CASSSPRDRPYEQYF. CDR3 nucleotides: TGTGCCAGCAGTTCCCCTCGGGACAGGCCCTACGAGCAGTACTTC.

This CDR3 reads CASLVVSGGYGYTF. The DNA for the CDR3 is TGTGCCAGCCTCGTGGTATCAGGTGGCTATGGCTACACCTTC. This chain uses TRBV25-1 with TRBJ1-2; D gene ambiguous. The germline V and J ends were trimmed by 8 bases and 4 bases, with 17 bases remaining between them. The CDR3 is 14 amino acids. CDR1 and CDR2 from the germline V gene are MGHDK and SYGVNS.

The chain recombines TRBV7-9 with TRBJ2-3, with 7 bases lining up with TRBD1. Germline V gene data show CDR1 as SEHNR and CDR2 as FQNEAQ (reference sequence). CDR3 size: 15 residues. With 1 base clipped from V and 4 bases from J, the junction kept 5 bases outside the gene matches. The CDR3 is CASSLGLGGPDTQYF. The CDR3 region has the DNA TGTGCCAGCAGCTTAGGCTTAGGGGGCCCAGATACGCAGTATTTT.

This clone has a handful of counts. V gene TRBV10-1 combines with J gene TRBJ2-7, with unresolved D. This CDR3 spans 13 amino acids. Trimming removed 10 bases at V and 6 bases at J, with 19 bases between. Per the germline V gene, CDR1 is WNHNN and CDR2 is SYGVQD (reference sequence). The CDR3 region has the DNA TGCGCCATCTTTTCTCGTAGTTTGAGCGAGCAGTACTTC. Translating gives CAIFSRSLSEQYF.

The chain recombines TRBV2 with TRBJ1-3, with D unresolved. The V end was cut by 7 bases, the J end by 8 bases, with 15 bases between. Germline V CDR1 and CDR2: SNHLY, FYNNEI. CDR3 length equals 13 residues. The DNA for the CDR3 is TGTGCCAGCACCCGGGATTACGGGGACACCATATATTTT. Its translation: CASTRDYGDTIYF.

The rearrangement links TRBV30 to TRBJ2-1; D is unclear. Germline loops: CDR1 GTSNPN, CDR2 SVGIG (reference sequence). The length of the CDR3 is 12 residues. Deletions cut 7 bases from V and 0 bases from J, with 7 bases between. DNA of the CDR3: TGTGCCTTAATTAGCTCCTACAATGAGCAGTTCTTC. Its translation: CALISSYNEQFF.

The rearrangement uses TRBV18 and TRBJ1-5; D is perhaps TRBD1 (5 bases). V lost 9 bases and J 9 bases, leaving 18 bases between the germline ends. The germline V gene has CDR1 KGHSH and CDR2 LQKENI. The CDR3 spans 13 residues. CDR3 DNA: TGTGCCAGTTGCCCCGCGGCAACAGGGCCCCAGCATTTT. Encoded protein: CASCPAATGPQHF.

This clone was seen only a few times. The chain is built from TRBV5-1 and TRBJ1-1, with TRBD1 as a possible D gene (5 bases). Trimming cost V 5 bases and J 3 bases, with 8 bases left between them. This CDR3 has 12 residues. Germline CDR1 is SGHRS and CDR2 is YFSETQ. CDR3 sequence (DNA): TGCGCCAGCAGGGTAGGGGACACTGAAGCTTTCTTT. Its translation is CASRVGDTEAFF.

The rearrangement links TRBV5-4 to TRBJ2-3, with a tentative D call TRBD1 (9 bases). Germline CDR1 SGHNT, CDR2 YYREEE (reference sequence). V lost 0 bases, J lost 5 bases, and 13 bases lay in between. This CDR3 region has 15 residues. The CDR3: CASSLVAGQGDTQYF. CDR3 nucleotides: TGTGCCAGCAGCTTGGTAGCGGGACAGGGAGATACGCAGTATTTT.

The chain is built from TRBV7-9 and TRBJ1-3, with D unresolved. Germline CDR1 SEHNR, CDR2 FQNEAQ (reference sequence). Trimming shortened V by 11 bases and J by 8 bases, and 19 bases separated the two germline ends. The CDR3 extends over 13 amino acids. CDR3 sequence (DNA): TGTGCCGGAAGCCGGACGGGAGGCCACACCATATATTTT. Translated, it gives CAGSRTGGHTIYF.

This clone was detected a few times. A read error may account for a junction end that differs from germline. The CDR3 bases are TGTGCTAGCAGTCCACAGGGGGGCAATGAAAAACTGTTTTTT. Its protein product is CASSPQGGNEKLFF. This chain uses TRBV7-7 with TRBJ1-4, with 8 bases lining up with TRBD1. This CDR3 has 14 residues. CDR1 and CDR2 from the germline V gene are SSHAT and FNYEAQ (reference sequence).

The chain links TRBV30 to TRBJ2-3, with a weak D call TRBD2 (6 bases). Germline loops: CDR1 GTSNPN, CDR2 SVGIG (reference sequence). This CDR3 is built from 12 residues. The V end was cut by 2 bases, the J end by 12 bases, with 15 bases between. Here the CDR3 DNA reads TGTGCCTGGAGTACGGACTACTTAGTTCAGTATTTT. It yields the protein CAWSTDYLVQYF.

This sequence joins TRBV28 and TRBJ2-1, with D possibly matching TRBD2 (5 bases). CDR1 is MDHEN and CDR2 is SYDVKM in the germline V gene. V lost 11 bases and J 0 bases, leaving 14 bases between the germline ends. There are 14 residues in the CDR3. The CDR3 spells CAVRAGSSYNEQFF. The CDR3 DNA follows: TGTGCCGTCCGGGCGGGTAGCTCCTACAATGAGCAGTTCTTC.

CDR3 residues: CASSLWQNEQFF. CDR3 nucleotides: TGCGCCAGCAGCTTGTGGCAGAATGAGCAGTTCTTC. The J gene is TRBJ2-1, the V gene TRBV5-1; no reliable D call. With 1 base removed from V and 7 bases from J, the gap between germline ends came to 6 bases. CDR1 is SGHRS, CDR2 YFSETQ, per germline. CDR3 size: 12 residues.

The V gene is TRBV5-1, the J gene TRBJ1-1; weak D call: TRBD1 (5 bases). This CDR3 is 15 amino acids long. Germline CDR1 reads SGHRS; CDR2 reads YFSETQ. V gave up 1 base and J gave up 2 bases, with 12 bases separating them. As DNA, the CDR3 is TGCGCCAGCAGCTTGTTCGGACACTCTAACACTGAAGCTTTCTTT. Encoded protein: CASSLFGHSNTEAFF.

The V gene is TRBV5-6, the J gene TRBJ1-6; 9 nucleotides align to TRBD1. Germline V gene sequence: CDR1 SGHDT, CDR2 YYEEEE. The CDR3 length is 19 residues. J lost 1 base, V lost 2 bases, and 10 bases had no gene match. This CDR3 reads CASSFADRGAGSYNSPLHF. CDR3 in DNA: TGTGCCAGCAGCTTTGCCGACAGGGGGGCAGGTTCCTATAATTCACCCCTCCACTTT. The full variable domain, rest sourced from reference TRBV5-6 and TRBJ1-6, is DAGVTQSPTHLIKTRGQQVTLRCSPKSGHDTVSWYQQALGQGPQFIFQYYEEEERQRGNFPDRFSGHQFPNYSSELNVNALLLGDSALYLCASSFADRGAGSYNSPLHFGNGTRLTVT.

The CDR3 loop reads CASSRDRVDTQYF. The DNA of the CDR3 is TGCGCCAGCAGCCGAGACAGGGTTGATACGCAGTATTTT. J is TRBJ2-3 and V is TRBV5-1; 7 bases agree with TRBD1. Germline V gene lookup returns CDR1 SGHRS and CDR2 YFSETQ. The V segment lost 4 bases and the J segment 6 bases; nucleotides outside the gene matches: 5. The CDR3 sequence is 13 residues long.

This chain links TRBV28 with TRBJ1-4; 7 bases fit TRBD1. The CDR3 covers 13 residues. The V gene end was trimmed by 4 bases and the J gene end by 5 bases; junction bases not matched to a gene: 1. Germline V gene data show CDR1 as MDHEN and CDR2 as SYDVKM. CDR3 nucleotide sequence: TGTGCCAGCAGTTCGGGACAGAATGAAAAACTGTTTTTT. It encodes CASSSGQNEKLFF.

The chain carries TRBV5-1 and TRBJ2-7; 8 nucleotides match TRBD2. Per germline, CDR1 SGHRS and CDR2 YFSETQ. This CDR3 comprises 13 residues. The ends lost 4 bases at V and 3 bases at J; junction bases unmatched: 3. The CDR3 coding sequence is TGCGCCAGCAGCGTTACTAGCGGCTACGAGCAGTACTTC. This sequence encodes CASSVTSGYEQYF.

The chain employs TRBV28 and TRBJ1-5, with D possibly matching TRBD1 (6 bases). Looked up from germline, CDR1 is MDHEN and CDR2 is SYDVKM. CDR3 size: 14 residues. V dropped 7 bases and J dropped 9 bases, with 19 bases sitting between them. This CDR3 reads CASTSSGGPRPQHF. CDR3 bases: TGTGCCAGCACCTCCTCCGGGGGGCCCAGGCCCCAGCATTTT. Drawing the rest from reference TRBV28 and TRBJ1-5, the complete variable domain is DVKVTQSSRYLVKRTGEKVFLECVQDMDHENMFWYRQDPGLGLRLIYFSYDVKMKEKGDIPEGYSVSREKKERFSLILESASTNQTSMYLCASTSSGGPRPQHFGDGTRLSIL.

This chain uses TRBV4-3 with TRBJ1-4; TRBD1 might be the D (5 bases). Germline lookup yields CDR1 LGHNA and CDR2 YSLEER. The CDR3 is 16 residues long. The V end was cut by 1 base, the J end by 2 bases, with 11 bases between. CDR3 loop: CASSQAYGGTNEKLFF. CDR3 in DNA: TGCGCCAGCAGCCAAGCGTACGGGGGGACTAATGAAAAACTGTTTTTT.

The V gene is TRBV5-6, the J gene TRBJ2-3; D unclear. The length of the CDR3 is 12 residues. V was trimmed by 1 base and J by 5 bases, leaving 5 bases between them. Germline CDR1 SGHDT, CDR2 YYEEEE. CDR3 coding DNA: TGTGCCAGCAGCTTGCCCGGAGATACGCAGTATTTT. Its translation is CASSLPGDTQYF.

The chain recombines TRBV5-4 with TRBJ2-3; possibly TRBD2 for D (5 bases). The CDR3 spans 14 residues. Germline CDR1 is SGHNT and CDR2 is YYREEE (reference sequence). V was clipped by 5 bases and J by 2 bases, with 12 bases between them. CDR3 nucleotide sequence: TGTGCCAGCAGGGCGGACTGGAACACAGATACGCAGTATTTT. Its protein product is CASRADWNTDTQYF.

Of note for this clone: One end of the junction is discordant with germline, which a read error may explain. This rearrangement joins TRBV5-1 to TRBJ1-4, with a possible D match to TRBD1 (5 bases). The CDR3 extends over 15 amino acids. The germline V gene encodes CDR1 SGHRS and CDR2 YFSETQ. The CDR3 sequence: CASGLDGTRHEKLFF. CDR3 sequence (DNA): TGCGCCAGCGGCTTGGACGGGACTCGGCATGAAAAACTGTTTTTT.

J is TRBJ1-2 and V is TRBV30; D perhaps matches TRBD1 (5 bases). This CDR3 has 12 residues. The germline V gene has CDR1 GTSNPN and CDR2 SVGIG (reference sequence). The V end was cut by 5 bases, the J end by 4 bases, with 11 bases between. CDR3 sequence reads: CAWGGGGYGYTF. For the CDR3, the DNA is TGTGCCTGGGGCGGGGGGGGCTATGGCTACACCTTC.

The CDR3 DNA reads as TGCAGCGTTCAACAGGGAACTCACAATGAGCAGTTCTTC. As protein: CSVQQGTHNEQFF. The chain joins TRBV29-1 to TRBJ2-1; D might be TRBD1 (6 bases). The CDR3 contains 13 residues. Per the germline V gene, CDR1 is SQVTM and CDR2 is ANQGSEA. V lost 5 bases and J 5 bases, leaving 13 bases between the germline ends.